A selection of T cell receptor beta chains follows, all from one sample in a study of blood T cell repertoires in COVID-19. Only in-frame clones appear in the TCRdb table, and some are missing; sequencing was by immunoSEQ multiplex PCR. Of under 350,000 clones detected, roughly 89% appear once; the ten largest clones hold less than 2%. The sequenced sample was peripheral blood. The source is a woman aged 25 to 45 with COVID-19, enrolled during active disease. Both conserved end residues are part of each CDR3. A D gene is named only where the DNA matches it firmly. The size of a clone is reported for some rows only, either as once, few or many, or as a class for expanded clones.

v_gene: TRBV9; j_gene: TRBJ1-3; abundance: -; d_gene: TRBD1; CDR3aa: CASSLSGQGGGNTIYF; CDR3nt: TGTGCCAGCAGCCTGTCGGGGCAGGGGGGTGGAAACACCATATATTTT
v_gene: TRBV2; j_gene: TRBJ1-4; abundance: -; d_gene: -; CDR3aa: CASSEAGTWASEKLFF; CDR3nt: TGTGCCAGCAGTGAAGCGGGGACTTGGGCCAGCGAAAAACTGTTTTTT
v_gene: TRBV6-2/TRBV6-3; j_gene: TRBJ1-6; abundance: -; d_gene: -; CDR3aa: CASSYQMRSPLHF; CDR3nt: TGTGCCAGCAGTTACCAGATGAGGTCACCCCTCCACTTT
v_gene: TRBV14; j_gene: TRBJ2-3; abundance: -; d_gene: -; CDR3aa: CASSQVGASPSTDTQYF; CDR3nt: TGTGCCAGCAGCCAAGTCGGCGCTAGCCCCAGCACAGATACGCAGTATTTT
v_gene: TRBV5-4; j_gene: TRBJ1-2; abundance: -; d_gene: TRBD1; CDR3aa: CASSSPTGGVGYTF; CDR3nt: TGTGCCAGCAGCTCCCCGACAGGGGGCGTTGGCTACACCTTC
v_gene: TRBV2; j_gene: TRBJ1-2; abundance: -; d_gene: -; CDR3aa: CASRREGFGGYTF; CDR3nt: TGTGCCAGCAGGAGGGAGGGGTTTGGTGGCTACACCTTC
v_gene: TRBV4-3; j_gene: TRBJ1-1; abundance: once; d_gene: TRBD1; CDR3aa: CASSTPGTGYTEAFF; CDR3nt: TGCGCCAGCAGCACTCCCGGGACAGGGTACACTGAAGCTTTCTTT
v_gene: TRBV18; j_gene: TRBJ1-2; abundance: -; d_gene: TRBD1; CDR3aa: CASSPPRTGGVFGYTF; CDR3nt: TGTGCCAGCTCACCTCCCAGGACAGGGGGAGTTTTTGGCTACACCTTC
v_gene: TRBV3-1/TRBV3-2; j_gene: TRBJ1-4; abundance: -; d_gene: -; CDR3aa: CASSQGFFLAGGGEKLFF; CDR3nt: TGTGCCAGCAGCCAAGGCTTTTTTTTGGCGGGGGGCGGTGAAAAACTGTTTTTT
v_gene: TRBV5-4; j_gene: TRBJ1-1; abundance: -; d_gene: -; CDR3aa: CASSLPGYDTEAFF; CDR3nt: TGTGCCAGCAGTCTCCCGGGTTATGACACTGAAGCTTTCTTT
v_gene: TRBV4-1; j_gene: TRBJ2-3; abundance: -; d_gene: TRBD2; CDR3aa: CASSQWSGGTDTQYF; CDR3nt: TGCGCCAGCAGCCAATGGTCGGGGGGGACAGATACGCAGTATTTT
v_gene: TRBV4-1; j_gene: TRBJ1-3; abundance: -; d_gene: TRBD1; CDR3aa: CASSQAGQGATGNTIYF; CDR3nt: TGCGCCAGCAGCCAGGCGGGACAGGGGGCGACTGGAAACACCATATATTTT
v_gene: TRBV7-9; j_gene: TRBJ2-5; abundance: -; d_gene: TRBD1; CDR3aa: CASSFSGGGETQYF; CDR3nt: TGTGCCAGCAGCTTCTCAGGGGGCGGAGAGACCCAGTACTTC
v_gene: TRBV4-2; j_gene: TRBJ2-3; abundance: -; d_gene: TRBD2; CDR3aa: CASSRTSFPPTDTQYF; CDR3nt: TGTGCCAGCAGCCGGACTAGCTTTCCCCCCACAGATACGCAGTATTTT
v_gene: TRBV5-5; j_gene: TRBJ1-4; abundance: -; d_gene: -; CDR3aa: CASSYLGDWDEKLFF; CDR3nt: TGTGCCAGCAGCTACTTGGGTGACTGGGATGAAAAACTGTTTTTT
v_gene: TRBV9; j_gene: TRBJ2-1; abundance: -; d_gene: -; CDR3aa: CASSVRGSSYNEQFF; CDR3nt: TGTGCCAGCAGCGTACGGGGGAGCTCCTACAATGAGCAGTTCTTC
v_gene: TRBV28; j_gene: TRBJ1-2; abundance: -; d_gene: -; CDR3aa: CASGPSGDYGYTF; CDR3nt: TGTGCCAGCGGCCCGTCGGGGGACTATGGCTACACCTTC
v_gene: TRBV5-4; j_gene: TRBJ1-3; abundance: -; d_gene: -; CDR3aa: CASSQDSDGDGNTIYF; CDR3nt: TGTGCCAGCAGCCAGGACAGTGACGGGGATGGAAACACCATATATTTT
v_gene: TRBV19; j_gene: TRBJ1-4; abundance: -; d_gene: -; CDR3aa: CASTGDWGEKLFF; CDR3nt: TGTGCCAGTACAGGGGATTGGGGTGAAAAACTGTTTTTT
v_gene: TRBV28; j_gene: TRBJ1-5; abundance: -; d_gene: -; CDR3aa: CASRLSGGNNQPQHF; CDR3nt: TGTGCCAGCAGACTTTCGGGGGGGAACAATCAGCCCCAGCATTTT
v_gene: TRBV4-2; j_gene: TRBJ2-1; abundance: once; d_gene: -; CDR3aa: CASSPSGGKWQFF; CDR3nt: TGTGCCAGCAGCCCCAGTGGTGGCAAATGGCAGTTCTTC
v_gene: TRBV28; j_gene: TRBJ2-5; abundance: -; d_gene: TRBD2; CDR3aa: CASSRGGAQYF; CDR3nt: TGTGCCAGCAGTCGGGGGGGGGCCCAGTACTTC
v_gene: TRBV6-1; j_gene: TRBJ1-1; abundance: -; d_gene: -; CDR3aa: CASSEGHTEAFF; CDR3nt: TGTGCCAGCAGTGAGGGGCACACTGAAGCTTTCTTT
v_gene: TRBV9; j_gene: TRBJ1-2; abundance: -; d_gene: -; CDR3aa: CASSAYRDNGYTF; CDR3nt: TGTGCCAGCAGCGCTTACAGGGACAATGGCTACACCTTC
v_gene: TRBV5-8; j_gene: TRBJ2-1; abundance: -; d_gene: TRBD1; CDR3aa: CASSLWFTGGLNEQFF; CDR3nt: TGTGCCAGCAGCTTGTGGTTTACAGGGGGCCTTAATGAGCAGTTCTTC
v_gene: TRBV6-2/TRBV6-3; j_gene: TRBJ1-1; abundance: -; d_gene: -; CDR3aa: CASSYSIGGSRITEAFF; CDR3nt: TGTGCCAGCAGTTACTCGATCGGGGGATCCAGGATCACTGAAGCTTTCTTT
v_gene: TRBV4-3; j_gene: TRBJ2-7; abundance: -; d_gene: -; CDR3aa: CASSPGLIYEQYF; CDR3nt: TGCGCCAGCAGCCCCGGACTGATCTACGAGCAGTACTTC
v_gene: TRBV12-3/TRBV12-4; j_gene: TRBJ1-6; abundance: -; d_gene: -; CDR3aa: CASSLRGGSPLHF; CDR3nt: TGTGCCAGCAGTTTAAGGGGTGGGTCACCCCTCCACTTT
v_gene: TRBV4-3; j_gene: TRBJ2-1; abundance: few; d_gene: TRBD2; CDR3aa: CASSLLRGQGKLAGVNEQFF; CDR3nt: TGCGCCAGCAGTCTACTAAGGGGACAAGGAAAACTAGCGGGTGTCAATGAGCAGTTCTTC